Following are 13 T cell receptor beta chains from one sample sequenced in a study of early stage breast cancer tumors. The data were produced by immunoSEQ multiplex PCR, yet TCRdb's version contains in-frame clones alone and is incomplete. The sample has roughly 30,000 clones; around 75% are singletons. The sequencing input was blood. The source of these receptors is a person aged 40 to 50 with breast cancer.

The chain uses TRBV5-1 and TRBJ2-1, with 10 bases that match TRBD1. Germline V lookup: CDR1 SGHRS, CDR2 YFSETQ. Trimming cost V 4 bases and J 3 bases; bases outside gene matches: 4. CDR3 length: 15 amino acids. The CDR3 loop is CASSPGQGIYNEQFF. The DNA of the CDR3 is TGCGCCAGCAGCCCGGGACAGGGGATCTACAATGAGCAGTTCTTC.

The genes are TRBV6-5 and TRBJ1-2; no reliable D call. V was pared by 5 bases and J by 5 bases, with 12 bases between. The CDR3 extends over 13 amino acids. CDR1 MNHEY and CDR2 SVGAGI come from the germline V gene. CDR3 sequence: CASSPHGPYGYTF. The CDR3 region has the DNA TGTGCCAGCAGTCCCCACGGCCCTTATGGCTACACCTTC.

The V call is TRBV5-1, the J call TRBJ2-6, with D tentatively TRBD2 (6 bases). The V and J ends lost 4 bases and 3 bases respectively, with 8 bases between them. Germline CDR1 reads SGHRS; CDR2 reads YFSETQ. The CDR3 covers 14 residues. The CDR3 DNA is TGCGCCAGCAGCCCCGGGAGTGGGGCCAACGTCCTGACTTTC. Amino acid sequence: CASSPGSGANVLTF.

The DNA for the CDR3 is TGTGCCAGCAGTCCCAACAGGGGATCGAACACTGAAGCTTTCTTT. Its translation: CASSPNRGSNTEAFF. The chain carries TRBV2 and TRBJ1-1; 7 nucleotides agree with TRBD1. The CDR3 has 15 amino acids. Germline CDR1 reads SNHLY; CDR2 reads FYNNEI. Trimming took 5 bases from V and 1 from J; bases not matched to a gene: 7.

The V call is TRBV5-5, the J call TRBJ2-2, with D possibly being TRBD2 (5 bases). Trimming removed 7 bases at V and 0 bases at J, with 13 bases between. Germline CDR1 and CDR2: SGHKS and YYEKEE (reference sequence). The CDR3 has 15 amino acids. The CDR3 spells CASRGGDPNTGELFF. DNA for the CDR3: TGTGCCAGCCGGGGTGGTGATCCGAACACCGGGGAGCTGTTTTTT.

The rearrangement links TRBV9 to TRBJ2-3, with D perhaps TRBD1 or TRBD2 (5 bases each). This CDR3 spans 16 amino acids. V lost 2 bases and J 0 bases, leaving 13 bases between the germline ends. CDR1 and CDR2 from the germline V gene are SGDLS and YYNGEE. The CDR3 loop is CASSVLSGHSTDTQYF. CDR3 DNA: TGTGCCAGCAGCGTCCTCAGCGGACACAGCACAGATACGCAGTATTTT. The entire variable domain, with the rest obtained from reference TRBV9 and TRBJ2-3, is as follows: DSGVTQTPKHLITATGQRVTLRCSPRSGDLSVYWYQQSLDQGLQFLIQYYNGEERAKGNILERFSAQQFPDLHSELNLSSLELGDSALYFCASSVLSGHSTDTQYFGPGTRLTVL.

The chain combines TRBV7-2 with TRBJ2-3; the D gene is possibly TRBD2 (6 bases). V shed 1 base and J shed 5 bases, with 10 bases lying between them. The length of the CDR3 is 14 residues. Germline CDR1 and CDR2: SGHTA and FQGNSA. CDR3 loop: CASSLELGGDTQYF. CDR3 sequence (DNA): TGTGCCAGCAGCTTAGAGCTGGGGGGAGATACGCAGTATTTT. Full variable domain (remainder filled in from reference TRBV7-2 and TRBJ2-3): GAGVSQSPSNKVTEKGKDVELRCDPISGHTALYWYRQSLGQGLEFLIYFQGNSAPDKSGLPSDRFSAERTGGSVSTLTIQRTQQEDSAVYLCASSLELGGDTQYFGPGTRLTVL.

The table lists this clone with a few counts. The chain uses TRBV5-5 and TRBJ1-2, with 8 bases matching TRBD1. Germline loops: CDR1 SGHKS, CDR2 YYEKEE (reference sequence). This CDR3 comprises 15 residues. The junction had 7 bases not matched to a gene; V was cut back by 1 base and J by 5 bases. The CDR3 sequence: CASSLRQGIGYGYTF. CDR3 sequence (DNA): TGTGCCAGCAGCTTGAGACAGGGGATTGGTTATGGCTACACCTTC.

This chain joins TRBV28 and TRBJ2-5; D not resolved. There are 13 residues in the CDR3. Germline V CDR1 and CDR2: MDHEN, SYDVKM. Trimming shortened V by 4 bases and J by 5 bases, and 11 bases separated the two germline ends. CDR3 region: CASSSGLIETQYF. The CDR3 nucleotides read TGTGCCAGCAGTTCCGGGCTCATTGAGACCCAGTACTTC.

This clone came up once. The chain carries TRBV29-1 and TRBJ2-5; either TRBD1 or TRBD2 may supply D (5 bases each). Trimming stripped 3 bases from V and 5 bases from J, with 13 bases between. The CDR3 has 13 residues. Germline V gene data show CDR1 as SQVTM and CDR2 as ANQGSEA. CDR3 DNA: TGCAGCGTTGATTTTGGGGGTCGGGAGACCCAGTACTTC. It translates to CSVDFGGRETQYF.

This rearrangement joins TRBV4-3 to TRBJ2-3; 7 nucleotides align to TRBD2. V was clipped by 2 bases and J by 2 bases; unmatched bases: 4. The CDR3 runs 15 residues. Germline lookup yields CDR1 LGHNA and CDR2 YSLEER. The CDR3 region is CASSQTGTNTDTQYF. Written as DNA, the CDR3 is TGCGCCAGCAGCCAAACCGGGACTAACACAGATACGCAGTATTTT.

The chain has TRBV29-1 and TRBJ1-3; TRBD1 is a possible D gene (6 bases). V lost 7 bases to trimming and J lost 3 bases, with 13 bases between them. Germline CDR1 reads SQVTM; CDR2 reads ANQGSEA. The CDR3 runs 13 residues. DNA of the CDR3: TGCAGCGCCGGAGGGGACAATGGAAACACCATATATTTT. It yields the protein CSAGGDNGNTIYF.

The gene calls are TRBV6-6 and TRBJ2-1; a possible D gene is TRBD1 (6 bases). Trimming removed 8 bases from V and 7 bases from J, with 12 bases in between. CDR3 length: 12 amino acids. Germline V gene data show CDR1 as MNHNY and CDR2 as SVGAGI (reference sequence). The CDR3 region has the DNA TGTGCCAGCTCAGGGGCGACAAATGAGCAGTTCTTC. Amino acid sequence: CASSGATNEQFF.